This T cell receptor (beta chain) was observed in a study of shared clonotypes between healthy human individuals. HIV-negative, healthy adults without recent acute infections or vaccinations were the donors. This clone appeared a few times. Measured with immunoSEQ multiplex PCR; TCRdb has only the in-frame clones, and not every one. The table lists 550,000 to 700,000 clones, more than 70% of them singletons. The sample taken for sequencing was memory CD4+ T cells sorted from blood. The subset was: CD45RA-negative fraction. The receptor was isolated from a woman aged 25-40 years in good health.

The CDR3 protein is CAGTQTGVYGYTF. Here the CDR3 DNA reads TGTGCCGGGACCCAGACAGGGGTCTATGGCTACACCTTC. The chain combines TRBV30 with TRBJ1-2; 8 bases map to TRBD1. V shed 8 bases, J shed 4 bases, and the junction held 9 bases outside the gene matches. Germline V gives CDR1 GTSNPN, CDR2 SVGIG (reference sequence). This CDR3 has 13 amino acids.